The clone carrying this TCR beta chain has only a few counts. Its antigen remains unknown. CDR3 length: 13 residues. The J segment lost 2 bases and the V segment lost 5 bases, leaving 3 bases of the junction unmatched. CDR1 SGHRS and CDR2 YFSETQ come from the germline V gene. TCRdb re-analysed the 5' RACE reads in MiXCR, keeping a single row per CDR3 protein. There are 350,000 to 450,000 distinct CDR3 sequences in the sample; approximately 18% occur only once, and 9% to 15% lies in the top ten. These data originate in a study of identical twins. General study findings and limits: The models gave estimates that fell short of the out-of-frame TCR alpha sharing seen in monozygotic twins. Invariant T cells like MAIT and iNKT could partly confound the zero-insertion analyses.

The chain recombines TRBV5-1 with TRBJ2-5; 7 nucleotides match TRBD1. The source material was naive T cells sorted from blood. This receptor was obtained from a man aged 50 or older in good health. The CDR3 region has the DNA TGCGCCAGCAGGCCGACAGGGCAAGAGACCCAGTACTTC. Protein: CASRPTGQETQYF.